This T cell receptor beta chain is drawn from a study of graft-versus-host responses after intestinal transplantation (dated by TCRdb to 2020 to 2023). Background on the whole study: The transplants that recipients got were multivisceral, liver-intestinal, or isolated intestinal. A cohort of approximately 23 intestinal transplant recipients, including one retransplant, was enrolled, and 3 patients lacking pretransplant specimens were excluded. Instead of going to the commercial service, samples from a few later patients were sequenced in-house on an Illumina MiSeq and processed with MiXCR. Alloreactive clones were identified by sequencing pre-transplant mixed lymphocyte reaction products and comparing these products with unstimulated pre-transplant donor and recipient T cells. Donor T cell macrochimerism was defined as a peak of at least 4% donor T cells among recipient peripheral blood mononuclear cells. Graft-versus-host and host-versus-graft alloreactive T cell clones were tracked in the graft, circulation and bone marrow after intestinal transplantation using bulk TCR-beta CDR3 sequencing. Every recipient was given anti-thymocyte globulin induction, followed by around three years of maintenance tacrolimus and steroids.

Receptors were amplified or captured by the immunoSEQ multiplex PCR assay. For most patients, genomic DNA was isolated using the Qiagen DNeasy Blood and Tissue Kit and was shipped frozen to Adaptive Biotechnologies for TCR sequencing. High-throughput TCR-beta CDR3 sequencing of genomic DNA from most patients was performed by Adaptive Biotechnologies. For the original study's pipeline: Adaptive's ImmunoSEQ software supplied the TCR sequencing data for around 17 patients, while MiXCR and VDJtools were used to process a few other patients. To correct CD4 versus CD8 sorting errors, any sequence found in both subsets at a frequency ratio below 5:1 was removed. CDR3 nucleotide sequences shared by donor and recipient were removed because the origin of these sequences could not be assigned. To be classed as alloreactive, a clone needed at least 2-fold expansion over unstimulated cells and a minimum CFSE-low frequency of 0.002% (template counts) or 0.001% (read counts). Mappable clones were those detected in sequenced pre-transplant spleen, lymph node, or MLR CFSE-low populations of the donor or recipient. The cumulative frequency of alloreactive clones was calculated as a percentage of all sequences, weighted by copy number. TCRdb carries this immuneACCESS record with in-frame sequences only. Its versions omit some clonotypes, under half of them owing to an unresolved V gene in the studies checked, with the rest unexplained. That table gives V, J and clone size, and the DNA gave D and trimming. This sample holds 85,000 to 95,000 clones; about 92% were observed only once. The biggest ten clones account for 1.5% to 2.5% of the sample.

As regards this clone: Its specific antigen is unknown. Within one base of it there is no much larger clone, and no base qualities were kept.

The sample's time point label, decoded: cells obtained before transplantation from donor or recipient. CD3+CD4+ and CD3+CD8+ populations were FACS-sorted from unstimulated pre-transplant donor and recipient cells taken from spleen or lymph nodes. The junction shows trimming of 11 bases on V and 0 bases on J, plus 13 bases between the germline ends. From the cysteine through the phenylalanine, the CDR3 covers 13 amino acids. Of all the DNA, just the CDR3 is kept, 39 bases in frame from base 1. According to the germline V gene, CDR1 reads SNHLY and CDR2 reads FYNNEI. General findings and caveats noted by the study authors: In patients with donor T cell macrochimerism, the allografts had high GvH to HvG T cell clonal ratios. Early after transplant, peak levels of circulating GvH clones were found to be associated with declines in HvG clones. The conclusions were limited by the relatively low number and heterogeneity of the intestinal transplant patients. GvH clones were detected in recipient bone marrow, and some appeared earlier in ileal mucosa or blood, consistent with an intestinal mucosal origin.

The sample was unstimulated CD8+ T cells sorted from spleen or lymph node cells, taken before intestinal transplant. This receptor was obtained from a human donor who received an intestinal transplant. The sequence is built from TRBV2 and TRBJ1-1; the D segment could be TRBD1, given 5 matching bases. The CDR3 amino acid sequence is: CAVLGQLNTEAFF. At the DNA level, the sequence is TGTGCCGTCCTGGGGCAATTGAACACTGAAGCTTTCTTT.